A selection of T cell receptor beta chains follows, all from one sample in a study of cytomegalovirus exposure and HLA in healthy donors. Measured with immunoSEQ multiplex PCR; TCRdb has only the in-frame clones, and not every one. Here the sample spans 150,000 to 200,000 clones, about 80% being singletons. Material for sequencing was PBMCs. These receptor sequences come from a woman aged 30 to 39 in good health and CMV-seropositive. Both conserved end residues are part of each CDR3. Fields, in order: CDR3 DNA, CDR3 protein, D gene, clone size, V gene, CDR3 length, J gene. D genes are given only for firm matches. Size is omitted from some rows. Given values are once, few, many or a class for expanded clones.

CDR3 DNA: TGTGCCAGCACCCAATACAGGAGTTATCAGCCCCAGCATTTT
CDR3 protein: CASTQYRSYQPQHF
D gene: NA
clone size: NA
V gene: TRBV6-1
CDR3 length: 14
J gene: TRBJ1-5

CDR3 DNA: TGTGCCAGCAGCCACGGGTCCCCGTCCTCCTACGAGCAGTACTTC
CDR3 protein: CASSHGSPSSYEQYF
D gene: NA
clone size: NA
V gene: TRBV11-2
CDR3 length: 15
J gene: TRBJ2-7

CDR3 DNA: TGTGCCAGTCAGCGGGCAAGGAACACCGGGGAGCTGTTTTTT
CDR3 protein: CASQRARNTGELFF
D gene: NA
clone size: NA
V gene: TRBV6-5
CDR3 length: 14
J gene: TRBJ2-2

CDR3 DNA: TGCGCCAGCAGCTTTTTGGGGCTAGCGGGAGATAATGAGCAGTTCTTC
CDR3 protein: CASSFLGLAGDNEQFF
D gene: TRBD2
clone size: NA
V gene: TRBV5-1
CDR3 length: 16
J gene: TRBJ2-1

CDR3 DNA: TGTGCCAGCAGTTTAGGAGGGACCTTCCCCGAGCAGTACTTC
CDR3 protein: CASSLGGTFPEQYF
D gene: NA
clone size: once
V gene: TRBV28
CDR3 length: 14
J gene: TRBJ2-7

CDR3 DNA: TGTGCCAGTAGTATCCAGGGGGCGGCTAACTATGGCTACACCTTC
CDR3 protein: CASSIQGAANYGYTF
D gene: TRBD1
clone size: NA
V gene: TRBV19
CDR3 length: 15
J gene: TRBJ1-2

CDR3 DNA: TGTGCTAGTGGATCTAGCGGGAAAGAGACCCAGTACTTC
CDR3 protein: CASGSSGKETQYF
D gene: TRBD2
clone size: NA
V gene: TRBV12-5
CDR3 length: 13
J gene: TRBJ2-5

CDR3 DNA: TGTGCCAGCAGCTTCCCGGGAGGGCCCCTAAAGACCCAGTACTTC
CDR3 protein: CASSFPGGPLKTQYF
D gene: TRBD2
clone size: NA
V gene: TRBV11-3
CDR3 length: 15
J gene: TRBJ2-5

CDR3 DNA: TGTGCCAGCAGCTTAGTCGCCGGGGAGCTGTTTTTT
CDR3 protein: CASSLVAGELFF
D gene: NA
clone size: few
V gene: TRBV11-3
CDR3 length: 12
J gene: TRBJ2-2

CDR3 DNA: TGCGCCAGCAGCTTGGTTCCAGCGGAGCATTACGAGCAGTACTTC
CDR3 protein: CASSLVPAEHYEQYF
D gene: NA
clone size: once
V gene: TRBV5-1
CDR3 length: 15
J gene: TRBJ2-7

CDR3 DNA: TGTGCCAGCATTGGACAGACTTCGGGAAACACCATATATTTT
CDR3 protein: CASIGQTSGNTIYF
D gene: NA
clone size: NA
V gene: TRBV2
CDR3 length: 14
J gene: TRBJ1-3

CDR3 DNA: TGTGCCAGCAGCTGGGGGGGGGTGAGCTCCTACGAGCAGTACTTC
CDR3 protein: CASSWGGVSSYEQYF
D gene: TRBD2
clone size: NA
V gene: TRBV7-2
CDR3 length: 15
J gene: TRBJ2-7

CDR3 DNA: TGTGCCAGTAGGCCTGGGACAGGGCTCGCAGATACGCAGTATTTT
CDR3 protein: CASRPGTGLADTQYF
D gene: TRBD1
clone size: NA
V gene: TRBV19
CDR3 length: 15
J gene: TRBJ2-3

CDR3 DNA: TGTGCCAGCAGCGCTACGACTAGTAGTGGTGAGCAGTTCTTC
CDR3 protein: CASSATTSSGEQFF
D gene: NA
clone size: NA
V gene: TRBV9
CDR3 length: 14
J gene: TRBJ2-1

CDR3 DNA: TGTGCCAGTAGTAAACGTCCCGGGACAGGGTCTGGCACTGAAGCTTTCTTT
CDR3 protein: CASSKRPGTGSGTEAFF
D gene: TRBD1
clone size: NA
V gene: TRBV19
CDR3 length: 17
J gene: TRBJ1-1

CDR3 DNA: TGCGCCAGCAGCAAGACAGGGGTCGGAAACACCATATATTTT
CDR3 protein: CASSKTGVGNTIYF
D gene: TRBD1
clone size: NA
V gene: TRBV10-1
CDR3 length: 14
J gene: TRBJ1-3

CDR3 DNA: TGTGCCAGCAGCTTAGACAGGGGGGCCTATGAGCAGTACTTC
CDR3 protein: CASSLDRGAYEQYF
D gene: NA
clone size: NA
V gene: TRBV11-2
CDR3 length: 14
J gene: TRBJ2-7

CDR3 DNA: TGTGCCAGTAGTACTAGCGCCAACGAGCAGTACTTC
CDR3 protein: CASSTSANEQYF
D gene: NA
clone size: NA
V gene: TRBV19
CDR3 length: 12
J gene: TRBJ2-7

CDR3 DNA: TGTGCCAGCAGCGTCGGGCTAGCGACCTACGAGCAGTACTTC
CDR3 protein: CASSVGLATYEQYF
D gene: NA
clone size: NA
V gene: TRBV9
CDR3 length: 14
J gene: TRBJ2-7

CDR3 DNA: TGTGCCAGCAGTTACGGCCATATGAACACTGAAGCTTTCTTT
CDR3 protein: CASSYGHMNTEAFF
D gene: NA
clone size: NA
V gene: TRBV6-6
CDR3 length: 14
J gene: TRBJ1-1

CDR3 DNA: TGTGCCAGCAGCGCAGGACAGTCCTACGAGCAGTACTTC
CDR3 protein: CASSAGQSYEQYF
D gene: NA
clone size: once
V gene: TRBV5-6
CDR3 length: 13
J gene: TRBJ2-7

CDR3 DNA: TGTGCCAGCAGCTCAAAACCGGGGCTAGCGCATAGCTCCTACGAGCAGTACTTC
CDR3 protein: CASSSKPGLAHSSYEQYF
D gene: NA
clone size: NA
V gene: TRBV7-2
CDR3 length: 18
J gene: TRBJ2-7

CDR3 DNA: TGTGCCAGCAGTTTAGGACCGGTCTGGGACTCCGAGGACACCGGGGAGCTGTTTTTT
CDR3 protein: CASSLGPVWDSEDTGELFF
D gene: NA
clone size: NA
V gene: TRBV28
CDR3 length: 19
J gene: TRBJ2-2

CDR3 DNA: TGTGCCAGCAGCTTAATGGGGCCTGACTTC
CDR3 protein: CASSLMGPDF
D gene: NA
clone size: NA
V gene: TRBV7-9
CDR3 length: 10
J gene: TRBJ2-7

CDR3 DNA: TGTGCCAGCAGCTTAGGGACAGGGGGCCAAGAGACCCAGTACTTC
CDR3 protein: CASSLGTGGQETQYF
D gene: TRBD1
clone size: NA
V gene: TRBV7-3
CDR3 length: 15
J gene: TRBJ2-5

CDR3 DNA: TGTGCCAGCAGCAACCGACTAGCGGGAGGCTACGAGCAGTACTTC
CDR3 protein: CASSNRLAGGYEQYF
D gene: TRBD2
clone size: NA
V gene: TRBV7-6
CDR3 length: 15
J gene: TRBJ2-7

CDR3 DNA: TGTGCCAGCAGCGACCCTCAGGGAGCCAAAAACATTCAGTACTTC
CDR3 protein: CASSDPQGAKNIQYF
D gene: NA
clone size: few
V gene: TRBV5-4
CDR3 length: 15
J gene: TRBJ2-4

CDR3 DNA: TGTGCCAGTCTTAATCCGGACAGGGGTGAGCAGTTCTTC
CDR3 protein: CASLNPDRGEQFF
D gene: TRBD1
clone size: once
V gene: TRBV6-5
CDR3 length: 13
J gene: TRBJ2-1

CDR3 DNA: TGTGCCAGCAGTTACGGAGGCACTAGCAATGAGCAGTTCTTC
CDR3 protein: CASSYGGTSNEQFF
D gene: NA
clone size: NA
V gene: TRBV6-5
CDR3 length: 14
J gene: TRBJ2-1

CDR3 DNA: TGTGCCCGCAGCTTAGCGGGGATCTCCTACGAGCAGTACTTC
CDR3 protein: CARSLAGISYEQYF
D gene: TRBD2
clone size: NA
V gene: TRBV13
CDR3 length: 14
J gene: TRBJ2-7

CDR3 DNA: TGTGCCTGGAGTACAGGGGGTGACACTGAAGCTTTCTTT
CDR3 protein: CAWSTGGDTEAFF
D gene: TRBD1
clone size: once
V gene: TRBV30
CDR3 length: 13
J gene: TRBJ1-1

CDR3 DNA: TGTGCCATCAAAGGGGGTTTGGGAGAGACCCAGTACTTC
CDR3 protein: CAIKGGLGETQYF
D gene: NA
clone size: once
V gene: TRBV10-3
CDR3 length: 13
J gene: TRBJ2-5

CDR3 DNA: TGTGCCAGCAGCTCCGTGGTGGGAGGGGAGACCCAGTACTTC
CDR3 protein: CASSSVVGGETQYF
D gene: TRBD2
clone size: NA
V gene: TRBV7-2
CDR3 length: 14
J gene: TRBJ2-5

CDR3 DNA: TGTGCCAGTAGTACCGCCGGGACAGGGGGAGGGTATACGCAGTATTTT
CDR3 protein: CASSTAGTGGGYTQYF
D gene: TRBD1
clone size: NA
V gene: TRBV19
CDR3 length: 16
J gene: TRBJ2-3

CDR3 DNA: TGTGCCAGCAGCAAAAAAAATCAAAAGCGTAGCACAGATACGCAGTATTTT
CDR3 protein: CASSKKNQKRSTDTQYF
D gene: NA
clone size: NA
V gene: TRBV21-1
CDR3 length: 17
J gene: TRBJ2-3

CDR3 DNA: TGTGCCAGCAGTTCCCGCAGGGCCCACAATCAGCCCCAGCATTTT
CDR3 protein: CASSSRRAHNQPQHF
D gene: NA
clone size: NA
V gene: TRBV2
CDR3 length: 15
J gene: TRBJ1-5

CDR3 DNA: TGTGCCGGCAGCCAACGGGACAGGGAGGCTGGAAACACCATATATTTT
CDR3 protein: CAGSQRDREAGNTIYF
D gene: TRBD1
clone size: NA
V gene: TRBV4-2
CDR3 length: 16
J gene: TRBJ1-3

CDR3 DNA: TGTGCCAGCAGCGTAGGGGGCATTAAGAACGAGCAGTACTTC
CDR3 protein: CASSVGGIKNEQYF
D gene: NA
clone size: NA
V gene: TRBV9
CDR3 length: 14
J gene: TRBJ2-7

CDR3 DNA: TGTGCCAGCACCTGGGGACTGGGTGGAAACGAGCAGTACTTC
CDR3 protein: CASTWGLGGNEQYF
D gene: NA
clone size: NA
V gene: TRBV5-4
CDR3 length: 14
J gene: TRBJ2-7

CDR3 DNA: TGCGCCAGCAGCCTACAGGGGGTTGTTGTCACTGAAGCTTTCTTT
CDR3 protein: CASSLQGVVVTEAFF
D gene: TRBD1
clone size: NA
V gene: TRBV5-1
CDR3 length: 15
J gene: TRBJ1-1

CDR3 DNA: TGTGCCACCAGCAGAGTAGAGGGGAACACCGGGGAGCTGTTTTTT
CDR3 protein: CATSRVEGNTGELFF
D gene: NA
clone size: NA
V gene: TRBV15
CDR3 length: 15
J gene: TRBJ2-2